This TCR beta chain was identified during a study of shared clonotypes between healthy human individuals. The ends were cut back, 4 bases at V and 0 bases at J, with 19 bases in the middle. CDR1 is LNHDA, CDR2 SQIVND, per germline (reference sequence). This CDR3 has 18 amino acids. Study results and limitations: In having few donors, the study represented limited genetic and exposure-history diversity.

Turning to this clone: Its target is not known.

The protocol was immunoSEQ multiplex PCR, while the TCRdb copy is restricted to in-frame clones and leaves out a portion. The sample consists of approximately 110,000 clones, 55% to 80% of them appearing once. Specimen: memory CD8+ T cells sorted from blood. Subset noted: CD45RO+ cells pooled with CCR7-negative TemRA cells. The rearrangement links TRBV19 to TRBJ1-5; weak D call: TRBD1 (5 bases). The clonotype was recovered from a woman under 40 in good health. CDR3 DNA sequence: TGTGCCAGTAGTAATCGTAGACCGACAGACAATAGCAATCAGCCCCAGCATTTT. This sequence encodes CASSNRRPTDNSNQPQHF.